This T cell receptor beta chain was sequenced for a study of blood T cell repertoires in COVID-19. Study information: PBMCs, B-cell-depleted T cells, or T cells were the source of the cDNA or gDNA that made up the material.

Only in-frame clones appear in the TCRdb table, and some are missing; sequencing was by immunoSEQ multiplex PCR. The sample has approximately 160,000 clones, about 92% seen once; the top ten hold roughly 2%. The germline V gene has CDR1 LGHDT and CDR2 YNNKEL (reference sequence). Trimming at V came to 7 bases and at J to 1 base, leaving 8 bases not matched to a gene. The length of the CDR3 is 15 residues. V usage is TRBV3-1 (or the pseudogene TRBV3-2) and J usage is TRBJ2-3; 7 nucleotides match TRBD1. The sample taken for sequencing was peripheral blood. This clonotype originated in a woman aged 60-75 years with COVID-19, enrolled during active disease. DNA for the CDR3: TGTGCCAGCAACCCCGGACAGGTATGCACAGATACGCAGTATTTT. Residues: CASNPGQVCTDTQYF.